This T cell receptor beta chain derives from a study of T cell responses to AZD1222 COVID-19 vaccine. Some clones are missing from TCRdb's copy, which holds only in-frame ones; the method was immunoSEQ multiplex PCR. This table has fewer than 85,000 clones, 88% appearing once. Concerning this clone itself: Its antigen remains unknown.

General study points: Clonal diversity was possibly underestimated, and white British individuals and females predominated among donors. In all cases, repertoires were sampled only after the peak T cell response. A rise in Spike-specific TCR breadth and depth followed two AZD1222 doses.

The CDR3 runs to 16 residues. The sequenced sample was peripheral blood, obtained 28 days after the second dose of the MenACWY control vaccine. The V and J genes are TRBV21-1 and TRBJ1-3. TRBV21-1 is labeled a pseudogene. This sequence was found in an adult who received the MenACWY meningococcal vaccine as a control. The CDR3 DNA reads TGTGCCAGCAGCAAAGAATCACCCTTCTCTGGAAACACCATATATTTT. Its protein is CASSKESPFSGNTIYF.